The clone carrying this TCR beta chain was counted only a few times. Its antigen is not identified. This entry comes from a study of identical twins. Findings and caveats of the study: High-abundance cord blood beta clonotypes had fewer insertions; memory repertoires showed none. Diverse VJ usage suggested most zero-insertion clonotypes were not invariant T cells. Weaker excess twin sharing was observed in beta out-of-frame sequences.

A universal primer site arose from template switching, and cDNA bore unique molecular identifiers. One entry per CDR3 protein results from TCRdb running MiXCR on the 5' RACE reads. The table shows 500,000 to 650,000 distinct CDR3 sequences, with more than 20% occurring only once. Germline CDR1 and CDR2: LNHDA and SQIVND (reference sequence). Trimming took 10 bases from V and 9 from J; bases not matched to a gene: 13. This CDR3 is 13 amino acids long. The same data also went into a second study, on yellow fever vaccine responses in identical twins.

The J gene is TRBJ1-2, the V gene TRBV19; the match to TRBD1 covers 8 bases. This sequence originates from a young woman in good health. Source material: CD4+ T cells sorted from blood. CDR3 sequence: CATRTGGIGSYTF. For the CDR3, the DNA is TGTGCCACAAGAACAGGGGGGATCGGTAGCTACACCTTC.